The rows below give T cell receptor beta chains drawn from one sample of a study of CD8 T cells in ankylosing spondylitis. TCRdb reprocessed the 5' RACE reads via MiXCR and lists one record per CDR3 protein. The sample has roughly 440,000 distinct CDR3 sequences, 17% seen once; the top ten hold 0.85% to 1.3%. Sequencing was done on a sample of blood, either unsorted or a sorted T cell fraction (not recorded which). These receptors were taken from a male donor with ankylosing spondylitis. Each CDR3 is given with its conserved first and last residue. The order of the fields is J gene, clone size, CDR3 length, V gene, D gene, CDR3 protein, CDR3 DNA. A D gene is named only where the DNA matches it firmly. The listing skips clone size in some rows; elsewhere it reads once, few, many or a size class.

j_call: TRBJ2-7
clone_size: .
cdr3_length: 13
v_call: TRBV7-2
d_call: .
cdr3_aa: CASSSSRDAEQYF
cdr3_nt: TGTGCCAGCAGCTCCTCCAGAGACGCTGAGCAGTACTTC

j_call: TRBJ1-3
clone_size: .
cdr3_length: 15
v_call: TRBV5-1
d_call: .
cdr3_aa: CASSLSAGKENTIYF
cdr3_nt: TGCGCCAGCAGCTTGTCAGCGGGGAAAGAAAACACCATATATTTT

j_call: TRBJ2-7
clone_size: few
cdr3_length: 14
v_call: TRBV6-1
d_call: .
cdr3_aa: CASSPSTGTYEQYF
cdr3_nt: TGTGCCAGCAGTCCGTCGACTGGAACCTACGAGCAGTACTTC

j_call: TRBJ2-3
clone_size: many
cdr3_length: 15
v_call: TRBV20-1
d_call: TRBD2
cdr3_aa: CSAPNGGSKADTQYF
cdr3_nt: TGCAGTGCTCCCAACGGCGGGAGTAAAGCAGATACGCAGTATTTT

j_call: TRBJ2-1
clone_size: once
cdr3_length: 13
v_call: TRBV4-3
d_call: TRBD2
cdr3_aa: CASSQDLGLAQFF
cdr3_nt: TGCGCCAGCAGCCAAGATCTAGGACTAGCGCAGTTCTTC

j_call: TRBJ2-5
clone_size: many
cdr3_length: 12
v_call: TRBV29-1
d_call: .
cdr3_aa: CSVEQGEETQYF
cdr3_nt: TGCAGCGTTGAACAGGGAGAGGAGACCCAGTACTTC

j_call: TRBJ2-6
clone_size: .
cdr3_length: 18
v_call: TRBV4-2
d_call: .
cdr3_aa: CASSQDFRGGSGANVLTF
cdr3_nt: TGTGCCAGCAGCCAAGATTTCAGGGGGGGCTCTGGGGCCAACGTCCTGACTTTC

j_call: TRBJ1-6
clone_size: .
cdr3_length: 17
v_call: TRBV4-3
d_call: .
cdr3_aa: CASSRRGGGSNNSPLHF
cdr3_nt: TGCGCCAGCAGCCGGCGTGGAGGGGGATCGAATAATTCACCCCTCCACTTT

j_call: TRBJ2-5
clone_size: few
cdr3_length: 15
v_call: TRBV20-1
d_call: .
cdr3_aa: CSALDGGAMRETQYF
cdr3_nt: TGCAGTGCCCTCGACGGGGGCGCGATGCGGGAGACCCAGTACTTC

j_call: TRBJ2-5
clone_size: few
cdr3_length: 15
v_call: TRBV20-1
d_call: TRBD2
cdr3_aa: CSARTASGRQETQYF
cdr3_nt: TGCAGTGCAAGGACGGCTAGCGGGAGACAAGAGACCCAGTACTTC

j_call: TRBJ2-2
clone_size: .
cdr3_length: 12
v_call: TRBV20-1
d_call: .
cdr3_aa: CSAIPYTGELFF
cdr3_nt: TGCAGTGCTATACCCTACACCGGGGAGCTGTTTTTT

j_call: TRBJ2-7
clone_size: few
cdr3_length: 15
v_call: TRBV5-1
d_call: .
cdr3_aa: CASSLVDVRSYEQYF
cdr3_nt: TGCGCCAGCAGCTTAGTCGACGTAAGATCTTACGAGCAGTACTTC

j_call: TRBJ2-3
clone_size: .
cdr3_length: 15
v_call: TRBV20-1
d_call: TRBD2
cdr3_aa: CSAPPSGRGTDTQYF
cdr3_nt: TGCAGTGCTCCGCCTAGCGGGAGAGGCACAGATACGCAGTATTTT

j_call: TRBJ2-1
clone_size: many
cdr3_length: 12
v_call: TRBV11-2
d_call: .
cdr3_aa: CASSPRKNEQFF
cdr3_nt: TGTGCCAGCAGCCCACGGAAGAATGAGCAGTTCTTC

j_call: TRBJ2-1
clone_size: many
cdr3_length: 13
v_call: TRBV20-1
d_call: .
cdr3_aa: CSATTANYNEQFF
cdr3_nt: TGCAGTGCCACGACAGCAAACTACAATGAGCAGTTCTTC

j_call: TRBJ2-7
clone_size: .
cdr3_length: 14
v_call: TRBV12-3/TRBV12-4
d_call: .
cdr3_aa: CASSRARTGYEQYF
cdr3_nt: TGTGCCAGCAGCCGTGCCCGAACGGGGTACGAGCAGTACTTC

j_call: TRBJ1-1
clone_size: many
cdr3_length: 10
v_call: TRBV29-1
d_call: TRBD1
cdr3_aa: CSAQDRAAFF
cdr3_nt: TGCAGCGCCCAGGACAGGGCAGCTTTCTTT

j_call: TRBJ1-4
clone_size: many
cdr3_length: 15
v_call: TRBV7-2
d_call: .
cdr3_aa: CASSLAGSRNEKLFF
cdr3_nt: TGTGCCAGCAGCTTAGCAGGGTCCCGTAATGAAAAACTGTTTTTT

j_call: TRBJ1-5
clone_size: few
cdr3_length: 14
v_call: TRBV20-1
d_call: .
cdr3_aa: CSAQQTGSAQPQHF
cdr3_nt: TGCAGTGCTCAGCAAACAGGGTCCGCGCAGCCCCAGCATTTT

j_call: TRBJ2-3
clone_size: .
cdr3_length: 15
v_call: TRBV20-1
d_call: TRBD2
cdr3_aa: CSARESSGSTDTQYF
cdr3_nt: TGCAGTGCTAGAGAGTCTAGCGGGAGCACAGATACGCAGTATTTT

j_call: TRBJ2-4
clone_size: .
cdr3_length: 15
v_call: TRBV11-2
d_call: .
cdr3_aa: CASSLVWQATNIQYF
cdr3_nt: TGTGCCAGCAGCTTGGTATGGCAGGCCACAAACATTCAGTACTTC

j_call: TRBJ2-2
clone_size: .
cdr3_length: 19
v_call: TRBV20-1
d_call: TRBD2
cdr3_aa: CSARDRASGRAWGTGELFF
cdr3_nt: TGCAGTGCTAGAGATAGGGCTAGCGGGAGGGCCTGGGGCACCGGGGAGCTGTTTTTT

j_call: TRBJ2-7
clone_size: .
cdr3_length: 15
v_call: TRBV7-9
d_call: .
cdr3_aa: CASSLQSGTNYEQYF
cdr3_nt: TGTGCCAGCAGCCTCCAGTCCGGGACAAACTACGAGCAGTACTTC

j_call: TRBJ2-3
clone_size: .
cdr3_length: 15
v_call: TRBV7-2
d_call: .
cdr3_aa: CASSPPGPGADTQYF
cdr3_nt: TGTGCCAGCAGCCCTCCCGGGCCTGGGGCAGATACGCAGTATTTT

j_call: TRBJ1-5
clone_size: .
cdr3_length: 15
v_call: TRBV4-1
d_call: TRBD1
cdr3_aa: CASSQVPGQNQPQHF
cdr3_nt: TGCGCCAGCAGCCAAGTCCCGGGACAGAATCAGCCCCAGCATTTT

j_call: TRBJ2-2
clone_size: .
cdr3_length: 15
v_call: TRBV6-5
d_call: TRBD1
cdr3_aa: CASSNRDRGTGELFF
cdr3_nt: TGTGCCAGCAGTAACCGGGACAGGGGCACCGGGGAGCTGTTTTTT

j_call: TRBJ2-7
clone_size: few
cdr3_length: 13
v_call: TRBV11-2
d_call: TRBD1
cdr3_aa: CASKYRGVYEQYF
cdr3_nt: TGTGCCAGCAAGTACAGGGGGGTCTACGAGCAGTACTTC

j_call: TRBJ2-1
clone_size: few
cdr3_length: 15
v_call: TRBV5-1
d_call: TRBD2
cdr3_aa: CASSQIAGAAGEQFF
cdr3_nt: TGCGCCAGCAGCCAAATAGCGGGAGCCGCCGGGGAGCAGTTCTTC

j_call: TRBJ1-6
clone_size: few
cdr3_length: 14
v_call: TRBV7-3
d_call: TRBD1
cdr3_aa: CASSTGQVRSPLHF
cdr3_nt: TGTGCCAGCAGCACTGGACAGGTGCGGTCACCCCTCCACTTT

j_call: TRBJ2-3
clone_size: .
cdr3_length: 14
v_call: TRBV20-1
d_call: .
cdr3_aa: CSTSRPWGTDTQYF
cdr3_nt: TGCAGTACCTCAAGGCCATGGGGGACAGATACGCAGTATTTT

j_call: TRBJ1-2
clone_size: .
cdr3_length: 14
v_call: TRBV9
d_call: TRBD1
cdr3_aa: CASSPRDSYYGYTF
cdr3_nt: TGTGCCAGCAGCCCCCGGGACAGCTACTATGGCTACACCTTC

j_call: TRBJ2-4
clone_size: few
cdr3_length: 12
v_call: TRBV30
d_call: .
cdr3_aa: CAWSGGPPFQYF
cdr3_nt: TGTGCCTGGAGTGGGGGCCCTCCCTTTCAGTACTTC

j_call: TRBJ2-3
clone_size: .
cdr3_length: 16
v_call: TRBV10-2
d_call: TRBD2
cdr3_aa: CASSEALAELTDTQYF
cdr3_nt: TGCGCCAGCAGTGAGGCACTAGCGGAGCTCACAGATACGCAGTATTTT

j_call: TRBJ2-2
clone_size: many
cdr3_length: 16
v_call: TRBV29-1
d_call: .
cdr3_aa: CSAKDSAGPRPGELFF
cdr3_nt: TGCAGCGCCAAGGACAGCGCAGGCCCTAGGCCCGGGGAGCTGTTTTTT

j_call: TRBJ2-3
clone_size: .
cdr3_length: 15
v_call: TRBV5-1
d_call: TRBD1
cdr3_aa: CASSSFDRGTDTQYF
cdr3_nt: TGCGCCAGCAGTTCTTTTGACAGGGGTACAGATACGCAGTATTTT